This T cell receptor beta chain was recorded in a study of T cell responses to AZD1222 COVID-19 vaccine. Study-level points and caveats: The donor cohort was predominantly white British with a female majority, and clonal diversity may have been underestimated.

Only in-frame clones appear in the TCRdb table, and some are missing; sequencing was by immunoSEQ multiplex PCR. The repertoire has fewer than 130,000 clones, 81% of them found once; the top ten carry 3.5% to 5%. Turning to this clone: The antigen is undetermined.

CDR1 and CDR2 from the germline V gene are MDHEN and SYDVKM. CDR3 size: 19 residues. Trimming took 2 bases from V and 0 from J; bases not matched to a gene: 6. The receptor's source is an adult in good health. The input for sequencing was peripheral blood, taken on day 0 of AZD1222 vaccination. V and J are TRBV28 and TRBJ2-1, with TRBD2 matching 14 bases. Here the CDR3 DNA reads TGTGCCAGCAGTTTAGTGGGACTAGCGGGGGCTAGCTCCTACAATGAGCAGTTCTTC. It specifies CASSLVGLAGASSYNEQFF.